A selection of T cell receptor beta chains follows, all from one sample in a study of shared clonotypes between healthy human individuals. Profiling relied on immunoSEQ multiplex PCR, and the TCRdb table lists in-frame clones only, not all of them. The table lists some 1,400,000 clones, roughly 96% of them singletons, with approximately 1% in the top ten. Sequencing used naive CD4+ T cells sorted from blood. Every receptor here comes from a man aged 30 to 45 in good health. CDR3s include the opening cysteine and the closing phenylalanine or tryptophan. The D gene is left open where the match is weak. Expanded clones are given a class, and other clones once, few, many or no size at all.

J: TRBJ1-2; size: .; D: .; V: TRBV6-5; CDR3: CASRLTGNYGYTF; DNA: TGTGCCAGCAGGCTTACAGGGAACTATGGCTACACCTTC
J: TRBJ1-4; size: .; D: .; V: TRBV4-3; CDR3: CASSHETERLFF; DNA: TGCGCCAGCAGCCACGAGACGGAGCGCCTGTTTTTT
J: TRBJ1-5; size: .; D: .; V: TRBV6-1; CDR3: CASGETGYQPQHF; DNA: TGTGCCAGCGGAGAGACAGGATATCAGCCCCAGCATTTT
J: TRBJ2-1; size: once; D: .; V: TRBV6-1; CDR3: CASSEGPRGRYEQFF; DNA: TGTGCCAGCAGTGAGGGCCCCAGGGGTCGTTATGAGCAGTTCTTC
J: TRBJ1-5; size: .; D: .; V: TRBV2; CDR3: CASTFSHNQPQHF; DNA: TGTGCCAGCACGTTCAGCCACAATCAGCCCCAGCATTTT
J: TRBJ2-3; size: .; D: .; V: TRBV28; CDR3: CASSLFPHTQYF; DNA: TGTGCCAGCAGTTTATTCCCGCATACGCAGTATTTT
J: TRBJ2-7; size: .; D: TRBD1; V: TRBV4-1; CDR3: CASSQGTVSYEQYF; DNA: TGCGCCAGCAGCCAGGGGACAGTCTCCTACGAGCAGTACTTC
J: TRBJ2-1; size: .; D: TRBD2; V: TRBV11-3; CDR3: CASSATSGRASYNEQFF; DNA: TGTGCCAGCAGCGCGACTAGCGGGAGGGCCTCCTACAATGAGCAGTTCTTC
J: TRBJ1-1; size: .; D: .; V: TRBV14; CDR3: CASSANQGIVGPSPTEAFF; DNA: TGTGCCAGCAGCGCAAACCAGGGTATTGTAGGCCCGAGCCCCACTGAAGCTTTCTTT
J: TRBJ2-7; size: .; D: TRBD1; V: TRBV5-1; CDR3: CASSAGQGAYEQYF; DNA: TGCGCCAGCAGCGCCGGACAGGGAGCCTACGAGCAGTACTTC
J: TRBJ1-2; size: .; D: .; V: TRBV6-5; CDR3: CASSQATENYGYTF; DNA: TGTGCCAGCAGCCAAGCGACGGAAAACTATGGCTACACCTTC
J: TRBJ2-1; size: .; D: .; V: TRBV10-2; CDR3: CASSEAERGRHEQFF; DNA: TGCGCCAGCAGTGAGGCCGAACGAGGGCGTCATGAGCAGTTCTTC
J: TRBJ1-2; size: .; D: .; V: TRBV12-5; CDR3: CASGPTGRGGYTF; DNA: TGTGCTAGTGGCCCGACGGGGAGAGGTGGCTACACCTTC
J: TRBJ2-1; size: .; D: TRBD2; V: TRBV2; CDR3: CASSGTSGEPYNEQFF; DNA: TGTGCCAGCAGCGGGACTAGCGGGGAACCCTACAATGAGCAGTTCTTC
J: TRBJ1-4; size: .; D: .; V: TRBV7-8; CDR3: CASSLDEKLFF; DNA: TGTGCCAGCAGCTTAGATGAAAAACTGTTTTTT
J: TRBJ2-3; size: .; D: .; V: TRBV6-5; CDR3: CASSYLSTQYF; DNA: TGTGCCAGCAGTTACCTTTCTACGCAGTATTTT
J: TRBJ2-1; size: .; D: .; V: TRBV29-1; CDR3: CSKLGDNEQFF; DNA: TGCAGCAAGTTAGGGGACAATGAGCAGTTCTTC
J: TRBJ1-4; size: .; D: .; V: TRBV5-1; CDR3: CASSEGWRTNEKLFF; DNA: TGCGCCAGCAGCGAAGGGTGGAGAACTAATGAAAAACTGTTTTTT
J: TRBJ1-1; size: .; D: .; V: TRBV9; CDR3: CASSVGFTEAFF; DNA: TGTGCCAGCAGCGTAGGTTTTACTGAAGCTTTCTTT
J: TRBJ2-1; size: .; D: TRBD2; V: TRBV7-3; CDR3: CASSPSGINNEQFF; DNA: TGTGCCAGCAGCCCTAGCGGGATTAACAATGAGCAGTTCTTC
J: TRBJ2-1; size: .; D: .; V: TRBV7-8; CDR3: CASSLAASRNEQFF; DNA: TGTGCCAGCAGCTTAGCGGCTAGTCGGAATGAGCAGTTCTTC
J: TRBJ1-1; size: .; D: .; V: TRBV14; CDR3: CASSQGGDGPEAFF; DNA: TGTGCCAGCAGCCAAGGGGGGGACGGGCCGGAAGCTTTCTTT
J: TRBJ2-7; size: .; D: .; V: TRBV28; CDR3: CASSYQSTYEQYF; DNA: TGTGCCAGCAGTTACCAATCGACCTACGAGCAGTACTTC
J: TRBJ2-7; size: .; D: .; V: TRBV5-6; CDR3: CASSLRYEQYF; DNA: TGTGCCAGCAGCCTTAGATACGAGCAGTACTTC
J: TRBJ2-1; size: .; D: TRBD2; V: TRBV6-5; CDR3: CASSFRTSGRNNEQFF; DNA: TGTGCCAGCAGTTTCCGGACTAGCGGGCGGAACAATGAGCAGTTCTTC
J: TRBJ1-2; size: .; D: TRBD1; V: TRBV28; CDR3: CASRRQGTDGYTF; DNA: TGTGCCAGCAGGAGACAGGGAACGGATGGCTACACCTTC
J: TRBJ2-1; size: .; D: TRBD2; V: TRBV9; CDR3: CASSVVGTSGSSNEQFF; DNA: TGTGCCAGCAGCGTAGTTGGGACTAGCGGATCGAGCAATGAGCAGTTCTTC
J: TRBJ1-4; size: .; D: .; V: TRBV2; CDR3: CASGPGRWLFF; DNA: TGTGCCAGCGGACCGGGCCGGTGGCTGTTTTTT
J: TRBJ1-4; size: .; D: .; V: TRBV7-9; CDR3: CASSSQGNLIEKLFF; DNA: TGTGCCAGCAGCTCCCAGGGGAATTTGATTGAAAAACTGTTTTTT
J: TRBJ1-2; size: few; D: .; V: TRBV10-2; CDR3: CASSDVYGYTF; DNA: TGCGCCAGCAGTGACGTCTATGGCTACACCTTC
J: TRBJ1-5; size: .; D: .; V: TRBV28; CDR3: CASSLRGTAQHF; DNA: TGTGCCAGCAGCCTGAGAGGTACGGCCCAGCATTTT
J: TRBJ2-3; size: .; D: .; V: TRBV18; CDR3: CASSPPTAPDTQYF; DNA: TGTGCCAGCTCACCTCCGACGGCCCCCGATACGCAGTATTTT
J: TRBJ1-5; size: once; D: .; V: TRBV10-3; CDR3: CAISDEGRNQPQHF; DNA: TGTGCCATCAGTGACGAGGGCCGCAATCAGCCCCAGCATTTT
J: TRBJ2-7; size: .; D: .; V: TRBV18; CDR3: CASTKTSAPYEQYF; DNA: TGTGCCAGCACCAAGACATCAGCCCCCTACGAGCAGTACTTC
J: TRBJ2-7; size: .; D: TRBD1; V: TRBV6-1; CDR3: CASNKGQGNYEQYF; DNA: TGTGCCAGCAACAAGGGACAGGGAAACTACGAGCAGTACTTC
J: TRBJ2-1; size: .; D: .; V: TRBV4-3; CDR3: CASSQDSPGEQFF; DNA: TGCGCCAGCAGCCAAGATTCTCCCGGGGAGCAGTTCTTC
J: TRBJ2-1; size: .; D: .; V: TRBV12-5; CDR3: CASGLVQGDNLYNEQFF; DNA: TGTGCTAGTGGTTTGGTCCAAGGGGACAACCTTTACAATGAGCAGTTCTTC
J: TRBJ2-5; size: .; D: .; V: TRBV10-3; CDR3: CAIRNLGEETQYF; DNA: TGTGCCATCCGGAACCTAGGTGAAGAGACCCAGTACTTC
J: TRBJ2-7; size: .; D: TRBD2; V: TRBV18; CDR3: CASSPLSGLAGNEQYF; DNA: TGTGCCAGCTCCCCCCTCTCCGGACTAGCGGGAAACGAGCAGTACTTC
J: TRBJ1-5; size: .; D: TRBD1; V: TRBV29-1; CDR3: CSVQEGTGGYQPQHF; DNA: TGCAGCGTTCAGGAGGGGACAGGGGGATATCAGCCCCAGCATTTT
J: TRBJ2-1; size: .; D: TRBD2; V: TRBV7-2; CDR3: CASSDTSGAYNEQFF; DNA: TGTGCCAGCAGCGACACTAGCGGAGCCTACAATGAGCAGTTCTTC
J: TRBJ2-1; size: .; D: .; V: TRBV2; CDR3: CASGARLTYNEQFF; DNA: TGTGCCAGCGGTGCACGTCTCACCTACAATGAGCAGTTCTTC
J: TRBJ1-2; size: .; D: .; V: TRBV20-1; CDR3: CSASGYTF; DNA: TGCAGTGCTAGCGGCTACACCTTC
J: TRBJ2-3; size: .; D: .; V: TRBV25-1; CDR3: CASSEIRVGTDTQYF; DNA: TGTGCCAGCAGTGAAATTCGGGTAGGGACAGATACGCAGTATTTT
J: TRBJ2-7; size: .; D: .; V: TRBV30; CDR3: CAWSEDTYEQYF; DNA: TGTGCCTGGTCAGAGGATACCTACGAGCAGTACTTC
J: TRBJ1-4; size: once; D: TRBD1; V: TRBV19; CDR3: CASSIGTGATNEKLFF; DNA: TGTGCCAGTAGTATAGGCACAGGGGCAACTAATGAAAAACTGTTTTTT
J: TRBJ2-2; size: .; D: .; V: TRBV5-4; CDR3: CASSQGHNANTGELFF; DNA: TGTGCCAGCAGCCAGGGACACAACGCGAACACCGGGGAGCTGTTTTTT
J: TRBJ2-1; size: .; D: .; V: TRBV27; CDR3: CASSVRQRNYNEQFF; DNA: TGTGCCAGCAGTGTAAGACAGAGGAACTACAATGAGCAGTTCTTC
J: TRBJ2-1; size: .; D: .; V: TRBV9; CDR3: CASSVRGSYNEQFF; DNA: TGTGCCAGCAGCGTGAGGGGCTCCTACAATGAGCAGTTCTTC
J: TRBJ2-2; size: once; D: .; V: TRBV7-6; CDR3: CASSWSLSNTGELFF; DNA: TGTGCCAGCAGCTGGAGTTTGTCGAACACCGGGGAGCTGTTTTTT